The clone carrying this T cell receptor beta chain was detected ten times or more. Among the patients, none had received any treatment before thyroid surgery. Original analysis: Clinicopathological groups differed in CDR3, with these differences serving to build a distant-metastasis classifier for papillary thyroid cancer. With MiXCR, TCRdb reprocessed the PCR reads. TCRdb's processing, not the study's, gives the V and J calls here. The profile shows about 59,000 clones, roughly 17% of them singletons. The entry originates in a study of metastatic and nonmetastatic thyroid tumors. This clonotype was sampled from a male donor with papillary thyroid cancer or a benign thyroid nodule (not recorded which). Some clones in this sample may be carry-over from other donors' samples. The sequencing input was blood.

The CDR3 protein is CASSTRRPETQYF. CDR3 bases: TGTGCCAGCAGTACCAGAAGGCCGGAGACCCAGTACTTC. This chain uses TRBV2 with TRBJ2-5, with D unclear. The CDR3 length is 13 residues. Germline V gives CDR1 SNHLY, CDR2 FYNNEI. Between the trimmed V and J ends, which lost 5 bases and 5 bases, there was a span of 12 bases.